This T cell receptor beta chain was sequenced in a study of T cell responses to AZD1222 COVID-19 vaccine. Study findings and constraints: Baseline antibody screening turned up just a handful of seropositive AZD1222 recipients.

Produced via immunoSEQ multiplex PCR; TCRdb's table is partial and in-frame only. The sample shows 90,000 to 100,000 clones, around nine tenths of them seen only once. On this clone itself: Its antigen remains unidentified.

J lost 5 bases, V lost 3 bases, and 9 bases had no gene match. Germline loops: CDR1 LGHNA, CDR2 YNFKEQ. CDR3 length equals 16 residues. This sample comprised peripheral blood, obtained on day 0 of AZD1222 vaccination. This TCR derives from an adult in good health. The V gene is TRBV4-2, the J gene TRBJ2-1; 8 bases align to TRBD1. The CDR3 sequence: CASSHVEDRVNNEQFF. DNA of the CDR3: TGTGCCAGCAGCCACGTGGAGGACAGGGTGAACAATGAGCAGTTCTTC.